Below, 24 T cell receptor beta chains from the same sample are listed, as sequenced in a study of T cell responses to AZD1222 COVID-19 vaccine (TCRdb year 2021). Library generation was performed with the immunoSEQ multiplex PCR assay. This immuneACCESS table, as held by TCRdb, lists in-frame sequences with V and J called but not all clones. Of the missing ones, under half trace to an unresolved V gene in checked studies; the others have no known cause. The sample records approximately 150,000 clones, around 90% of which are singletons. The ten largest clones represent roughly 2% of the sample. Interpreted using the paper, the time point label stands for: about 28 days (+/-7) after the second vaccine dose. The starting material was peripheral blood, obtained 28 days after the second AZD1222 dose. The receptors originated from an adult who received the AZD1222 COVID-19 vaccine.

The gene calls are TRBV11-2 and TRBJ1-5; 9 positions agree with TRBD1. This CDR3 spans 16 amino acids. V was pared by 0 bases and J by 4 bases, with 4 bases of the junction left unmatched. Germline CDR1 and CDR2: SGHAT and FQNNGV. The CDR3 DNA follows: TGTGCCAGCAGCTTAGAATCGGGACAGGGTAATCAGCCCCAGCATTTT. Protein: CASSLESGQGNQPQHF.

V is TRBV19 and J is TRBJ1-1; a weak D match, TRBD1 (6 bases). V gave up 5 bases and J gave up 4 bases, with 17 bases separating them. CDR1 and CDR2 from the germline V gene are LNHDA and SQIVND (reference sequence). This CDR3 comprises 15 residues. The CDR3 sequence: CASSSGVFYGTEAFF. CDR3 bases: TGTGCCAGTAGTTCAGGGGTATTCTACGGCACTGAAGCTTTCTTT.

The J gene is TRBJ2-1, the V gene TRBV3-1 (or the pseudogene TRBV3-2), with unresolved D. This CDR3 has 13 amino acids. Germline-derived CDR1 and CDR2 are LGHDT and YNNKEL (reference sequence). Trimming removed 0 bases from V and 7 bases from J, with 7 bases in between. CDR3 loop: CASSQDGGNEQFF. For the CDR3, the DNA is TGTGCCAGCAGCCAAGATGGCGGAAATGAGCAGTTCTTC.

The rearrangement uses TRBV5-1 and TRBJ1-2; 7 bases match TRBD1. The V segment lost 4 bases and the J segment 1 base; nucleotides outside the gene matches: 7. The length of the CDR3 is 15 residues. CDR1 and CDR2 from the germline V gene are SGHRS and YFSETQ. CDR3 residues: CASSPGTVLNYGYTF. The CDR3 nucleotides read TGCGCCAGCAGCCCAGGGACAGTCCTTAACTATGGCTACACCTTC.

The rearrangement uses TRBV7-9 and TRBJ2-5; 7 bases match TRBD2. The CDR3 extends over 14 amino acids. The V segment lost 5 bases and the J segment 4 bases; nucleotides outside the gene matches: 7. Germline CDR1 is SEHNR and CDR2 is FQNEAQ (reference sequence). CDR3: CASSLGLDRETQYF. CDR3 DNA: TGTGCCAGCAGCCTAGGACTAGATCGAGAGACCCAGTACTTC. Complete variable domain (other parts from reference TRBV7-9 and TRBJ2-5): DTGVSQNPRHKITKRGQNVTFRCDPISEHNRLYWYRQTLGQGPEFLTYFQNEAQLEKSRLLSDRFSAERPKGSFSTLEIQRTEQGDSAMYLCASSLGLDRETQYFGPGTRLLVL.

The chain couples TRBV28 to TRBJ1-1; D possibly corresponds to TRBD1 (5 bases). V was cut by 10 bases and J by 3 bases, with 12 bases left in between. Germline assignment: CDR1 MDHEN and CDR2 SYDVKM. This CDR3 has 12 amino acids. CDR3: CATQGGYTEAFF. The CDR3 nucleotides are TGTGCCACCCAGGGTGGTTACACTGAAGCTTTCTTT.

The chain uses TRBV11-3 and TRBJ2-1; tentatively, D is TRBD2 (6 bases). The germline V and J ends were trimmed by 1 base and 0 bases, with 13 bases remaining between them. This CDR3 contains 17 residues. CDR1 and CDR2 from the germline V gene are SGHNT and YENEEA. The CDR3 DNA reads as TGTGCCAGCAGCTTAGGAGACCACGGGAGCTCCTACAATGAGCAGTTCTTC. This codes for CASSLGDHGSSYNEQFF.

DNA for the CDR3: TGTGCCAGCAGCCCGCCGGGCCGCACAGATACGCAGTATTTT. Translating it yields CASSPPGRTDTQYF. The chain recombines TRBV13 with TRBJ2-3; D gene uncertain. This CDR3 comprises 14 residues. Germline assignment: CDR1 PRHDT and CDR2 FYEKMQ (reference sequence). Trimming took 5 bases from V and 1 from J, leaving 10 bases between them.

The chain carries TRBV6-6 and TRBJ1-3, with D perhaps TRBD1 (6 bases). The germline gives CDR1 MNHNY, CDR2 SVGAGI (reference sequence). The CDR3 contains 16 residues. The V end was cut by 2 bases, the J end by 0 bases, with 11 bases between. CDR3 coding DNA: TGTGCCAGCAGTTACCCGCAGACAGGCTCTGGAAACACCATATATTTT. It yields the protein CASSYPQTGSGNTIYF.

The chain combines TRBV19 with TRBJ1-2; D might be TRBD1 (5 bases). V was pared by 6 bases and J by 2 bases, with 16 bases between. From germline, CDR1 is LNHDA and CDR2 SQIVND (reference sequence). There are 15 residues in the CDR3. The CDR3: CASSPTGTLNYGYTF. The CDR3 coding sequence is TGTGCCAGTAGCCCAACCGGGACCCTAAACTATGGCTACACCTTC. The whole variable domain, remainder taken from reference TRBV19 and TRBJ1-2, is DGGITQSPKYLFRKEGQNVTLSCEQNLNHDAMYWYRQDPGQGLRLIYYSQIVNDFQKGDIAEGYSVSREKKESFPLTVTSAQKNPTAFYLCASSPTGTLNYGYTFGSGTRLTVV.

The chain uses TRBV7-3 and TRBJ2-2; no clear D. CDR3 length equals 12 residues. V shed 2 bases and J shed 6 bases, with 4 bases lying between them. The germline CDR1 and CDR2 sequences are SGHTA and FQGTGA. The CDR3 loop reads CASSLSSGELFF. As DNA, the CDR3 is TGTGCCAGCAGCTTATCATCCGGGGAGCTGTTTTTT. The full variable domain, its missing parts supplied by reference TRBV7-3 and TRBJ2-2, is GAGVSQTPSNKVTEKGKYVELRCDPISGHTALYWYRQSLGQGPEFLIYFQGTGAADDSGLPNDRFFAVRPEGSVSTLKIQRTERGDSAVYLCASSLSSGELFFGEGSRLTVL.

The V call is TRBV7-9, the J call TRBJ1-2; 9 bases align to TRBD1. Germline lookup yields CDR1 SEHNR and CDR2 FQNEAQ (reference sequence). CDR3 length: 16 amino acids. With 5 bases clipped from V and 7 bases from J, the junction kept 14 bases outside the gene matches. Here the CDR3 reads CASSPLGTGRNLGYTF. The CDR3 bases are TGTGCCAGCAGCCCCCTTGGGACAGGGCGCAATCTTGGCTACACCTTC.

V usage is TRBV11-3 and J usage is TRBJ2-5, with unresolved D. The CDR3 sequence is 14 residues long. V was trimmed by 1 base and J by 4 bases, leaving 10 bases between them. Per germline, CDR1 SGHNT and CDR2 YENEEA. CDR3 sequence reads: CASSLGGLGETQYF. The DNA of the CDR3 is TGTGCCAGCAGCTTAGGGGGTTTGGGAGAGACCCAGTACTTC.

This rearrangement joins TRBV11-3 to TRBJ2-1, with D hard to call. Trimming removed 1 base at V and 10 bases at J, with 8 bases between. The CDR3 is 12 residues long. Germline V gives CDR1 SGHNT, CDR2 YENEEA. CDR3 coding DNA: TGTGCCAGCAGCTTAGGAGCGAGCGAGCAGTTCTTC. This encodes CASSLGASEQFF.

The V call is TRBV28, the J call TRBJ2-7, with 10 bases matching TRBD1. The germline gives CDR1 MDHEN, CDR2 SYDVKM. J lost 2 bases, V lost 11 bases, and 3 bases had no gene match. The CDR3 has 12 residues. The CDR3 nucleotides read TGTGCCGACAGGGGGCGCCCCTACGAGCAGTACGTC. Amino acid sequence: CADRGRPYEQYV.

The rearrangement joins TRBV2 to TRBJ2-4; 15 nucleotides line up with TRBD2. The V and J ends lost 6 bases and 3 bases, in that order; junction bases with no gene match: 6. Germline lookup yields CDR1 SNHLY and CDR2 FYNNEI. The CDR3 loop spans 17 amino acids. The DNA for the CDR3 is TGTGCCAGCAGCCGGACTAGCGGGAGGGGTGGCAAAAACATTCAGTACTTC. This gives the protein CASSRTSGRGGKNIQYF.

This chain connects TRBV7-9 to TRBJ2-5; either TRBD1 or TRBD2 may fit D (5 bases each). This CDR3 contains 13 residues. Germline V CDR1 and CDR2: SEHNR, FQNEAQ (reference sequence). The V gene lost 5 bases and the J gene lost 5 bases, with 12 bases spanning the gap. The CDR3 nucleotides read TGTGCCAGCAGCCGGGACCCCCCCGAGACCCAGTACTTC. Protein: CASSRDPPETQYF.

The chain uses TRBV9 and TRBJ1-4; D gene uncertain. Germline V gives CDR1 SGDLS, CDR2 YYNGEE. This CDR3 contains 16 residues. V gave up 3 bases and J gave up 2 bases, with 14 bases separating them. DNA of the CDR3: TGTGCCAGCAGCGCCTTTGGTAGTGGGACTAATGAAAAACTGTTTTTT. It specifies CASSAFGSGTNEKLFF. Complete variable domain (other parts from reference TRBV9 and TRBJ1-4): DSGVTQTPKHLITATGQRVTLRCSPRSGDLSVYWYQQSLDQGLQFLIQYYNGEERAKGNILERFSAQQFPDLHSELNLSSLELGDSALYFCASSAFGSGTNEKLFFGSGTQLSVL.

This sequence joins TRBV7-3 and TRBJ1-2; TRBD1 agrees at 8 bases. The CDR3 contains 13 residues. V dropped 8 bases and J dropped 2; count of bases not matched to a gene: 4. Germline V CDR1 and CDR2: SGHTA, FQGTGA. CDR3: CASGTGSNYGYTF. As DNA, the CDR3 is TGTGCCAGCGGGACAGGCTCCAACTATGGCTACACCTTC.

With respect to this clone: Other nucleotide sequences from this sample produce the same CDR3. The rearrangement uses TRBV7-9 and TRBJ2-1; weak D call: TRBD2 (6 bases). CDR3 size: 13 residues. Germline V gives CDR1 SEHNR, CDR2 FQNEAQ (reference sequence). V gave up 1 base and J gave up 6 bases, with 7 bases separating them. CDR3 DNA: TGTGCCAGCAGCTTAGTGGGGGGCAATGAGCAGTTCTTC. Its protein product is CASSLVGGNEQFF.

The gene calls are TRBV25-1 and TRBJ1-1, with D possibly TRBD1 on 5 matching bases. The V end lost 2 bases, the J end lost 8 bases, and 12 bases lay between the germline ends. This CDR3 contains 13 residues. From germline, CDR1 is MGHDK and CDR2 SYGVNS. CDR3: CASSEGVGGEAFF. For the CDR3, the DNA is TGTGCCAGCAGTGAAGGGGTGGGGGGAGAAGCTTTCTTT.

The chain joins TRBV9 to TRBJ1-2, with D tentatively TRBD1 (6 bases). CDR1 is SGDLS, CDR2 YYNGEE, per germline. V lost 0 bases to trimming and J lost 4 bases, with 13 bases between them. The CDR3 has 15 residues. The CDR3: CASSVVQGGGYGYTF. The CDR3 DNA reads as TGTGCCAGCAGCGTAGTCCAAGGGGGGGGCTATGGCTACACCTTC.

This sequence joins TRBV5-1 and TRBJ1-3; D is undetermined. V was trimmed by 4 bases and J by 1 base, leaving 12 bases between them. This CDR3 contains 15 residues. Germline-derived CDR1 and CDR2 are SGHRS and YFSETQ. The CDR3 sequence is CASSRSGESGNTIYF. Here the CDR3 DNA reads TGCGCCAGCAGCCGTAGTGGCGAATCTGGAAACACCATATATTTT. Supplemented by reference TRBV5-1 and TRBJ1-3, the full variable domain reads KAGVTQTPRYLIKTRGQQVTLSCSPISGHRSVSWYQQTPGQGLQFLFEYFSETQRNKGNFPGRFSGRQFSNSRSEMNVSTLELGDSALYLCASSRSGESGNTIYFGEGSWLTVV.

This chain connects TRBV6-1 to TRBJ1-2; weak D call: TRBD1 (5 bases). The CDR3 totals 15 residues. The V and J ends lost 2 bases and 4 bases respectively, with 14 bases between them. Germline V CDR1 and CDR2: MNHNS, SASEGT. In DNA, the CDR3 is TGTGCCAGCAGTGAAATCTTCGGGACCTCCTATGGCTACACCTTC. Its translation is CASSEIFGTSYGYTF.